A selection of T cell receptor beta chains follows, all from one sample in a study of OX40 agonist ivuxolimab in advanced cancers. Using immunoSEQ multiplex PCR, the repertoire was profiled, and TCRdb retains in-frame clones only, with some absent. The data show roughly 55,000 clones, about 80% seen once. The sequenced sample was CD4+ or CD8+ T cells sorted from blood, obtained in a trial of the OX40 agonist ivuxolimab. All receptors come from an adult with an advanced solid tumor such as melanoma, head and neck, liver or kidney cancer. The CDR3 runs from the conserved cysteine through the conserved F or W. A D gene is named only where the DNA matches it firmly. The listing skips clone size in some rows; elsewhere it reads once, few, many or a size class.

d_gene	len	j_gene	abundance	v_gene	CDR3aa	CDR3nt
-	15	TRBJ2-3	-	TRBV9	CASSQAASSTDTQYF	TGTGCCAGCAGCCAGGCCGCTAGTAGCACAGATACGCAGTATTTT
-	13	TRBJ1-3	few	TRBV4-3	CASSHLSGNTIYF	TGCGCCAGCAGCCACCTGTCTGGAAACACCATATATTTT
TRBD1	13	TRBJ1-2	once	TRBV6-6	CASFRDRIHGYTF	TGTGCCAGTTTCCGGGACAGGATCCATGGCTACACCTTC
-	14	TRBJ2-1	-	TRBV9	CASSVVGGTNEQFF	TGTGCCAGCAGCGTAGTAGGGGGTACAAATGAGCAGTTCTTC
-	14	TRBJ2-4	-	TRBV5-1	CASSRGRAKNIQYF	TGCGCCAGTTCCCGGGGGAGGGCCAAAAACATTCAGTACTTC
-	15	TRBJ1-1	many	TRBV5-1	CASSLLGRDDTEAFF	TGCGCCAGCAGCTTGTTAGGACGGGATGACACTGAAGCTTTCTTT
-	13	TRBJ1-3	-	TRBV19	CASSMPVGNTIYF	TGTGCCAGTAGTATGCCAGTAGGAAACACCATATATTTT
TRBD2	13	TRBJ2-5	-	TRBV6-5	CASKEGGGETQYF	TGTGCCAGCAAAGAAGGCGGGGGGGAGACCCAGTACTTC
TRBD2	14	TRBJ2-3	-	TRBV5-1	CASSLGDYTDTQYF	TGCGCCAGCAGCTTGGGGGACTACACAGATACGCAGTATTTT
TRBD1	15	TRBJ1-5	-	TRBV10-3	CAISGTGGNNQPQHF	TGTGCCATCTCCGGGACAGGGGGCAACAATCAGCCCCAGCATTTT
-	22	TRBJ2-6	-	TRBV5-1	CASSFGFWPTGATVSGANVLTF	TGCGCCAGCAGCTTTGGCTTCTGGCCCACGGGAGCCACCGTCTCTGGGGCCAACGTCCTGACTTTC
TRBD1	13	TRBJ2-7	-	TRBV10-2	CASRGGQAYEQYF	TGCGCCAGCAGGGGGGGACAGGCCTACGAGCAGTACTTC
-	13	TRBJ1-1	-	TRBV28	CASRGVGGTEAFF	TGTGCCAGCAGGGGGGTTGGGGGCACTGAAGCTTTCTTT
-	15	TRBJ2-7	few	TRBV5-6	CASSSPSASRYEQYF	TGTGCCAGCAGCTCCCCTTCCGCCTCTCGGTACGAGCAGTACTTC
-	14	TRBJ1-1	-	TRBV18	CASSPGRGNTEAFF	TGTGCCAGCTCACCAGGGCGGGGTAACACTGAAGCTTTCTTT
TRBD2	17	TRBJ2-3	-	TRBV10-3	CAISGAVGGGPTDTQYF	TGTGCCATCAGTGGAGCGGTAGGCGGGGGGCCCACAGATACGCAGTATTTT
-	14	TRBJ1-6	-	TRBV28	CASRPLQGNSPLHF	TGTGCCAGCAGGCCCCTCCAGGGTAATTCACCCCTCCACTTT